The clone carrying this TCR beta chain was detected only once. Its matching antigen is unknown. The data are from a study of CD8+CD57+ T cells in acquired aplastic anemia. For the study at large: The mean DNA yield obtained from sorted CD4+ and CD8+ cells came to roughly 3.4 ug. Study-level findings and limits: It was found that roughly 29 CD8+ CDR3 sequences were shared between patients and controls.

The junction had 3 bases not matched to a gene; V was cut back by 7 bases and J by 5 bases. CDR3 size: 12 residues. Germline lookup yields CDR1 SQVTM and CDR2 ANQGSEA. Individuals selected for sequencing had exhibited CD8+CD57+ cell expansion on flow cytometry. The diagnosis in all patients was severe acquired aplastic anemia. Sampling of blood occurred while the patients had still received no therapy. Genomic DNA served as template for TCR beta VDJ and CDR3 profiling. TCRdb reprocessed the reads with MiXCR, giving one entry per CDR3 protein. The data show a few hundred thousand distinct CDR3 sequences, roughly 45% seen once.

The TCR originated in a human donor with aplastic anemia. V and J are TRBV29-1 and TRBJ2-1, with TRBD2 identical over 9 bases. The sequenced material came from sorted CD4+, CD8+, or CD8+CD57+ T cells (not recorded which) from PBMCs. This CDR3 reads CSARTSDNEQFF. As DNA, the CDR3 is TGCAGCGCCCGGACTAGCGACAATGAGCAGTTCTTC.